Shown below are 15 T cell receptor beta chains from a single sample sequenced in a study of control samples from healthy donors and cancer patients. Using immunoSEQ multiplex PCR, the repertoire was profiled, and TCRdb retains in-frame clones only, with some absent. The table includes tens of thousands of clones, approximately 87% detected once. Sequencing input: blood. Receptor source: a man aged 50-60 years in good health.

The rearrangement links TRBV5-6 to TRBJ1-1; 8 bases are shared with TRBD1. The CDR3 consists of 13 residues. V lost 2 bases and J lost 10; bases outside the gene matches: 7. Germline loops: CDR1 SGHDT, CDR2 YYEEEE. The CDR3 loop reads CASSLTRTGRAFF. The CDR3 DNA follows: TGTGCCAGCAGCTTAACGCGGACAGGGAGAGCTTTCTTT.

The chain recombines TRBV24-1 with TRBJ2-6; D call uncertain. V was trimmed by 7 bases and J by 2 bases, leaving 17 bases between them. Germline V gene sequence: CDR1 KGHDR, CDR2 SFDVKD. There are 17 residues in the CDR3. In DNA, the CDR3 is TGTGCCACCAGCCCCTCCCGTGAGACTCCTGGGGCCAACGTCCTGACTTTC. It is translated as CATSPSRETPGANVLTF.

The J gene is TRBJ2-6, the V gene TRBV2; no clear D gene. Trimming removed 1 base from V and 4 bases from J, with 2 bases in between. CDR3 length: 13 residues. Looked up from germline, CDR1 is SNHLY and CDR2 is FYNNEI. The DNA of the CDR3 is TGTGCCAGCAGTGAAGACGGGGCCAACGTCCTGACTTTC. Translated, it gives CASSEDGANVLTF.

The chain joins TRBV10-1 to TRBJ2-5; no reliable D call. CDR1 is WNHNN and CDR2 is SYGVQD in the germline V gene (reference sequence). This CDR3 has 13 amino acids. Deletions cut 2 bases from V and 4 bases from J, with 8 bases between. CDR3 DNA: TGCGCCAGCAGTGAGCCAAAAGCAGAGACCCAGTACTTC. It yields the protein CASSEPKAETQYF.

V usage is TRBV2 and J usage is TRBJ1-2, with a weak D call TRBD1 (5 bases). CDR3 length equals 12 residues. V lost 5 bases, J lost 3 bases, and 7 bases lay in between. From germline, CDR1 is SNHLY and CDR2 FYNNEI. CDR3 nucleotides: TGTGCCAGCAGTCGGGACTACTATGGCTACACCTTC. Protein product: CASSRDYYGYTF.

The rearrangement uses TRBV12-5 and TRBJ2-5, with D perhaps TRBD2 (5 bases). V was pared by 6 bases and J by 5 bases, with 19 bases between. This CDR3 has 15 residues. CDR1 and CDR2 from the germline V gene are LGHNT and FRNRAP. CDR3 coding DNA: TGTGCTAGTGGCCTAGCCCCCCGACTTCGGGAGACCCAGTACTTC. Translation: CASGLAPRLRETQYF.

This chain connects TRBV2 to TRBJ2-5, with 10 bases identical to TRBD1. This CDR3 is built from 17 residues. The junction had 9 bases not matched to a gene; V was cut back by 0 bases and J by 5 bases. The germline CDR1 and CDR2 sequences are SNHLY and FYNNEI. The CDR3 reads CASSEAMLGTGAETQYF. DNA of the CDR3: TGTGCCAGCAGTGAAGCAATGTTAGGGACAGGGGCTGAGACCCAGTACTTC.

Only one count was recorded for this clone. The rearrangement joins TRBV27 to TRBJ2-3; 10 bases match TRBD2. CDR1 is MNHEY, CDR2 SMNVEV, per germline (reference sequence). With 3 bases clipped from V and 6 bases from J, the junction kept 6 bases outside the gene matches. The CDR3 sequence is 15 residues long. The CDR3 protein is CASSFWTSGSDTQYF. For the CDR3, the DNA is TGTGCCAGCAGTTTTTGGACTAGCGGCTCCGATACGCAGTATTTT.

CDR3 sequence (DNA): TGCGCCAGCACGGAAGGCGGGGCCGGGGAGCTGTTTTTT. It codes for CASTEGGAGELFF. The chain uses TRBV5-1 and TRBJ2-2, with D possibly matching TRBD2 (6 bases). The CDR3 is 13 residues long. Germline CDR1 reads SGHRS; CDR2 reads YFSETQ. The V and J ends lost 6 bases and 6 bases respectively, with 12 bases between them.

This clone has more than one count but fewer than ten. J is TRBJ2-7 and V is TRBV18, with D maybe TRBD2 (6 bases). Germline assignment: CDR1 KGHSH and CDR2 LQKENI. The CDR3 has 14 residues. V was trimmed by 5 bases and J by 0 bases, leaving 11 bases between them. The CDR3 DNA sequence: TGTGCCAGCTCAGTCCGGGACTCCTCCTACGAGCAGTACTTC. As protein: CASSVRDSSYEQYF.

This clone came up once. V gene TRBV7-9 combines with J gene TRBJ2-3; D possibly corresponds to TRBD2 (5 bases). The germline V gene encodes CDR1 SEHNR and CDR2 FQNEAQ (reference sequence). The CDR3 runs to 15 residues. V lost 4 bases and J 1 base, leaving 12 bases between the germline ends. DNA for the CDR3: TGTGCCAGCAGCTCCCCCGGGCGGGGCACAGATACGCAGTATTTT. Translation: CASSSPGRGTDTQYF.

V is TRBV4-1 and J is TRBJ2-5; tentatively, D is TRBD2 (5 bases). CDR1 and CDR2 from the germline V gene are MGHRA and YSYEKL. The V end lost 2 bases, the J end lost 5 bases, and 9 bases lay between the germline ends. The CDR3 length is 13 residues. In nucleotides, the CDR3 is TGCGCCAGCAGCCAATGGCGAGGGGAGACCCAGTACTTC. Translation gives CASSQWRGETQYF.

The rearrangement uses TRBV6-4 and TRBJ1-5; TRBD1 matches 7 bases. CDR1 is MRHNA, CDR2 SNTAGT, per germline. J gave up 0 bases and V 7 bases, and 15 bases lay outside the gene matches. The CDR3 runs to 18 residues. Written as DNA, the CDR3 is TGTGCCAGCAAGCGAGACAGGGTAAAGGCCAATAGCAATCAGCCCCAGCATTTT. Protein product: CASKRDRVKANSNQPQHF.

V usage is TRBV7-3 and J usage is TRBJ2-3; 10 positions match TRBD2. The CDR3 sequence is 17 residues long. With V trimmed by 8 bases and J by 4 bases, 15 bases remained unmatched. Germline loops: CDR1 SGHTA, CDR2 FQGTGA. CDR3 sequence (DNA): TGTGCCAGCGGGCTAGCGGGAGTAGGGTTTCCTCCAGATACGCAGTATTTT. Translating it yields CASGLAGVGFPPDTQYF.

This sequence joins TRBV7-3 and TRBJ2-3; 11 bases are shared with TRBD1. V lost 5 bases and J lost 2; bases outside the gene matches: 9. The CDR3 loop spans 17 amino acids. Germline lookup yields CDR1 SGHTA and CDR2 FQGTGA. Written as DNA, the CDR3 is TGTGCCAGCAGCATGGGGACAGGGGGTTCCTTCACAGATACGCAGTATTTT. Translating it yields CASSMGTGGSFTDTQYF.